Shown below are 27 T cell receptor beta chains from a single sample sequenced in a study of identical twins. One entry per CDR3 protein, called by TCRdb with MiXCR from the 5' RACE reads. The sample has around 480,000 distinct CDR3 sequences; approximately 14% are singletons. These data were also filed under a second study, of yellow fever vaccine responses in identical twins.

The specimen sequenced was CD4+ T cells sorted from blood. The receptors come from a young woman in good health.

This clonotype was seen a handful of times. This chain links TRBV6-2 or TRBV6-3 with TRBJ2-1; 14 bases are a match to TRBD2. From germline, CDR1 is MNHEY and CDR2 SVGEGT. Trimming at V came to 4 bases and at J to 4 bases, leaving 9 bases not matched to a gene. This CDR3 spans 18 amino acids. CDR3 nucleotide sequence: TGTGCCAGCAGTTCCTCGGGACTAGCGGGAGTACCGTACAATGAGCAGTTCTTC. This translates into CASSSSGLAGVPYNEQFF.

In this sample, this clonotype turned up a few times. The V and J genes are TRBV7-3 and TRBJ2-7; weak D call: TRBD1 (6 bases). This CDR3 is 14 amino acids long. V dropped 5 bases and J dropped 2 bases, with 13 bases sitting between them. CDR1 is SGHTA, CDR2 FQGTGA, per germline. The CDR3 nucleotides read TGTGCCAGCAGCCACAGTGACAGGCCCTACGAGCAGTACTTC. The encoded protein is CASSHSDRPYEQYF.

The J gene is TRBJ2-1, the V gene TRBV18, with D uncertain. Per the germline V gene, CDR1 is KGHSH and CDR2 is LQKENI. CDR3 size: 15 residues. V lost 8 bases and J 0 bases, leaving 14 bases between the germline ends. The CDR3 protein is CASALSESSYNEQFF. In DNA form, the CDR3 reads TGTGCCAGCGCTCTAAGCGAGAGCTCCTACAATGAGCAGTTCTTC.

Only a few counts were recorded for this clonotype. The chain employs TRBV11-2 and TRBJ1-2, with no clear D. CDR3 size: 13 residues. Germline values: CDR1 SGHAT, CDR2 FQNNGV. V was shortened by 3 bases and J by 2 bases, with 7 bases between the two germline ends. CDR3 in DNA: TGTGCCAGCAGCTTCGGCCTAAACTATGGCTACACCTTC. Protein product: CASSFGLNYGYTF.

The chain employs TRBV20-1 and TRBJ1-1, with a tentative D call TRBD1 (6 bases). This CDR3 is 15 amino acids long. The germline V and J ends were trimmed by 6 bases and 0 bases, with 17 bases remaining between them. The germline CDR1 and CDR2 sequences are DFQATT and SNEGSKA (reference sequence). DNA of the CDR3: TGCAGTGCAAGCAGGGGTCCCCTGATGAACACTGAAGCTTTCTTT. Translated, it gives CSASRGPLMNTEAFF.

This clonotype was found a few times. The chain is built from TRBV7-2 and TRBJ2-3, with D perhaps TRBD1 (6 bases). The CDR3 loop spans 16 amino acids. Trimming took 5 bases from V and 0 from J, leaving 15 bases between them. Germline loops: CDR1 SGHTA, CDR2 FQGNSA. CDR3: CASSTHRVASTDTQYF. The CDR3 bases are TGTGCCAGCAGCACCCACAGGGTAGCTAGCACAGATACGCAGTATTTT.

The chain couples TRBV5-6 to TRBJ2-5, with 7 nucleotides matching TRBD2. The CDR3 length is 17 residues. CDR1 is SGHDT, CDR2 YYEEEE, per germline. J was trimmed by 6 bases and V by 1 base; bases with no gene match: 15. CDR3 coding DNA: TGTGCCAGCAGCTTGCCCTCGTATGGACTAGGAGCAAAGACCCAGTACTTC. It codes for CASSLPSYGLGAKTQYF.

The J gene is TRBJ2-3, the V gene TRBV25-1, with 9 positions matching TRBD1. Germline CDR1 reads MGHDK; CDR2 reads SYGVNS. Trimming cost V 3 bases and J 4 bases; bases outside gene matches: 5. The CDR3 spans 15 residues. The CDR3 nucleotides read TGTGCCAGCAGTGAGGGACAGGGTAATCCAGATACGCAGTATTTT. As protein: CASSEGQGNPDTQYF.

At least ten counts were recorded for this clonotype. The V call is TRBV7-2, the J call TRBJ2-7; no clear D gene. The germline gives CDR1 SGHTA, CDR2 FQGNSA. V was pared by 1 base and J by 2 bases, with 3 bases between. The CDR3 has 12 residues. For the CDR3, the DNA is TGTGCCAGCAGCTTAGAGGCCTACGAGCAGTACTTC. This codes for CASSLEAYEQYF.

This clonotype was counted only a few times. V is TRBV7-3 and J is TRBJ2-3; 11 bases align to TRBD2. Per germline, CDR1 SGHTA and CDR2 FQGTGA. V trimming: 4 bases; J trimming: 4 bases; junction bases outside the gene matches: 4. The CDR3 is 15 amino acids. Here the CDR3 reads CASSSTSGVSDTQYF. The CDR3 nucleotides are TGTGCCAGCAGCTCGACTAGCGGGGTGTCAGATACGCAGTATTTT.

The chain combines TRBV2 with TRBJ2-6; TRBD2 is a possible D gene (6 bases). The CDR3 covers 18 residues. Between the trimmed V and J ends, which lost 4 bases and 1 base, there was a span of 17 bases. Germline lookup yields CDR1 SNHLY and CDR2 FYNNEI. This CDR3 reads CASSGGAKGGSGANVLTF. In DNA form, the CDR3 reads TGTGCCAGCAGTGGTGGGGCCAAGGGAGGATCTGGGGCCAACGTCCTGACTTTC.

The chain recombines TRBV29-1 with TRBJ2-5; no firm D call. CDR1 SQVTM and CDR2 ANQGSEA come from the germline V gene. The CDR3 is 10 residues long. The ends were cut back, 7 bases at V and 6 bases at J, with 9 bases in the middle. CDR3 residues: CSAHEQTQYF. The CDR3, as DNA: TGCAGCGCCCATGAGCAGACCCAGTACTTC.

This clonotype was detected only once. J is TRBJ2-1 and V is TRBV19; D ambiguous. Trimming took 5 bases from V and 4 from J, leaving 9 bases between them. The germline V gene encodes CDR1 LNHDA and CDR2 SQIVND (reference sequence). The CDR3 consists of 13 residues. CDR3 loop: CASSARMYNEQFF. The CDR3 coding sequence is TGTGCCAGTAGTGCCCGCATGTACAATGAGCAGTTCTTC.

This clonotype has only a few counts. The rearrangement uses TRBV27 and TRBJ2-1; TRBD2 aligns across 7 bases. Germline loops: CDR1 MNHEY, CDR2 SMNVEV (reference sequence). The CDR3 runs 16 residues. The V segment lost 0 bases and the J segment 4 bases; nucleotides outside the gene matches: 6. DNA of the CDR3: TGTGCCAGCAGTTTATCGGGGCTAGCGGATTACAATGAGCAGTTCTTC. As protein: CASSLSGLADYNEQFF.

The chain joins TRBV20-1 to TRBJ2-7; no clear D. Germline V CDR1 and CDR2: DFQATT, SNEGSKA (reference sequence). The ends were cut back, 6 bases at V and 2 bases at J, with 20 bases in the middle. The CDR3 has 15 residues. The CDR3 spells CSATNIRAVPYEQYF. As DNA, the CDR3 is TGCAGTGCCACGAATATAAGGGCCGTTCCCTACGAGCAGTACTTC.

In its sample, this clonotype was seen many times. The rearrangement uses TRBV27 and TRBJ2-2, with D perhaps matching TRBD1 (6 bases). The V gene lost 6 bases and the J gene lost 2 bases, with 10 bases spanning the gap. This CDR3 has 14 residues. Germline-derived CDR1 and CDR2 are MNHEY and SMNVEV (reference sequence). This CDR3 is CASSLDRNTGELFF. CDR3 in DNA: TGTGCCAGCAGCCTGGACAGAAACACCGGGGAGCTGTTTTTT.

V and J are TRBV7-2 and TRBJ1-6; the D gene is possibly TRBD1 (5 bases). With 5 bases removed from V and 7 bases from J, the gap between germline ends came to 12 bases. Germline loops: CDR1 SGHTA, CDR2 FQGNSA. The CDR3 length is 14 residues. The CDR3 coding sequence is TGTGCCAGCAGCACCTATCGGGGGAATTCACCCCTCCACTTT. Translating it yields CASSTYRGNSPLHF. The full variable domain, in which reference TRBV7-2 and TRBJ1-6 provide the parts outside the CDR3, is GAGVSQSPSNKVTEKGKDVELRCDPISGHTALYWYRQSLGQGLEFLIYFQGNSAPDKSGLPSDRFSAERTGGSVSTLTIQRTQQEDSAVYLCASSTYRGNSPLHFGNGTRLTVT.

This clonotype was seen many times. The gene calls are TRBV7-9 and TRBJ2-7, with 8 bases aligning to TRBD1. The junction had 9 bases not matched to a gene; V was cut back by 1 base and J by 7 bases. CDR3 length equals 15 residues. Looked up from germline, CDR1 is SEHNR and CDR2 is FQNEAQ (reference sequence). CDR3: CASSLGRGRMLEQYF. CDR3 sequence (DNA): TGTGCCAGCAGCTTAGGCAGGGGGCGAATGTTGGAGCAGTACTTC. The variable domain in full, completed from reference TRBV7-9 and TRBJ2-7, reads DTGVSQNPRHKITKRGQNVTFRCDPISEHNRLYWYRQTLGQGPEFLTYFQNEAQLEKSRLLSDRFSAERPKGSFSTLEIQRTEQGDSAMYLCASSLGRGRMLEQYFGPGTRLTVT.

The gene calls are TRBV28 and TRBJ2-1; no clear D. Germline CDR1 MDHEN, CDR2 SYDVKM. V was cut by 7 bases and J by 4 bases, with 11 bases left in between. The CDR3 spans 13 residues. This chain's CDR3 is CASTLDEYNEQFF. CDR3 coding DNA: TGTGCCAGCACCCTCGACGAGTACAATGAGCAGTTCTTC.

V is TRBV5-1 and J is TRBJ2-5; 11 bases match TRBD2. This CDR3 has 15 residues. V lost 4 bases and J lost 5; bases outside the gene matches: 7. CDR1 is SGHRS and CDR2 is YFSETQ in the germline V gene. In DNA form, the CDR3 reads TGCGCCAGCAGCAAACTAGCGGGAGTTCCCGAGACCCAGTACTTC. It translates to CASSKLAGVPETQYF.

This clonotype was recorded a few times. This chain connects TRBV7-2 to TRBJ2-5; D might be TRBD1 or TRBD2, each matching 5 bases. Between the trimmed V and J ends, which lost 6 bases and 2 bases, there was a span of 10 bases. CDR3 size: 13 residues. The germline V gene encodes CDR1 SGHTA and CDR2 FQGNSA. In DNA form, the CDR3 reads TGTGCCAGCAGGAGGGGAGTACAAGAGACCCAGTACTTC. Its protein product is CASRRGVQETQYF.

The chain is built from TRBV20-1 and TRBJ2-1; 10 positions agree with TRBD2. The CDR3 is 15 residues long. Germline assignment: CDR1 DFQATT and CDR2 SNEGSKA (reference sequence). With V trimmed by 6 bases and J by 5 bases, 10 bases remained unmatched. Here the CDR3 reads CSARSGRGINNEQFF. CDR3 DNA sequence: TGCAGTGCCCGGAGCGGGAGGGGGATAAACAATGAGCAGTTCTTC.

The chain carries TRBV10-2 and TRBJ2-3; D tentatively fits TRBD1 or TRBD2 (5 bases each). Per germline, CDR1 WSHSY and CDR2 SAAADI. The CDR3 has 16 residues. Trimming removed 0 bases from V and 0 bases from J, with 10 bases in between. The CDR3 nucleotides are TGCGCCAGCAGTGAGTCGGGGGACGGTAGCACAGATACGCAGTATTTT. Its translation is CASSESGDGSTDTQYF.

This clonotype was detected only a few times. This chain joins TRBV20-1 and TRBJ2-7, with D perhaps matching TRBD1 (6 bases). CDR1 and CDR2 from the germline V gene are DFQATT and SNEGSKA (reference sequence). This CDR3 has 15 residues. Trimming cost V 3 bases and J 2 bases, with 17 bases left between them. Here the CDR3 reads CSASPGVTSPYEQYF. The CDR3 DNA is TGCAGTGCTAGCCCAGGGGTCACCTCTCCCTACGAGCAGTACTTC.

The chain links TRBV5-1 to TRBJ1-2; D is perhaps TRBD1 (5 bases). The CDR3 extends over 15 amino acids. Trimming shortened V by 0 bases and J by 4 bases, and 13 bases separated the two germline ends. Looked up from germline, CDR1 is SGHRS and CDR2 is YFSETQ. The CDR3 reads CASSLEGTGGYGYTF. The CDR3 DNA is TGCGCCAGCAGCTTGGAGGGAACAGGAGGCTATGGCTACACCTTC.

V and J are TRBV12-3 or TRBV12-4 and TRBJ2-7; no clear D. The ends were cut back, 0 bases at V and 3 bases at J, with 9 bases in the middle. The CDR3 is made up of 14 amino acids. The CDR3: CASSLAVSYYEQYF. The CDR3 bases are TGTGCCAGCAGTTTAGCGGTTTCCTACTACGAGCAGTACTTC.

This clonotype has only a few counts. This chain joins TRBV6-1 and TRBJ2-3; 13 nucleotides line up with TRBD2. Germline loops: CDR1 MNHNS, CDR2 SASEGT. V trimming: 6 bases; J trimming: 5 bases; junction bases outside the gene matches: 5. This CDR3 region has 15 residues. This CDR3 reads CASRTGLAGQDTQYF. Here the CDR3 DNA reads TGTGCCAGCAGAACGGGACTAGCGGGACAAGATACGCAGTATTTT.